This T cell receptor beta chain was identified during a study of cytomegalovirus exposure and HLA in healthy donors. The CDR3 runs 16 residues. V was pared by 1 base and J by 5 bases, with 17 bases between. Looked up from germline, CDR1 is MGHDK and CDR2 is SYGVNS. The PCR employed 60 Vbeta primers together with 13 Jbeta primers. Generated by immunoSEQ multiplex PCR, the TCRdb table keeps only in-frame clones and is missing some. This table holds over 150,000 clones, 77% found once. The study, taken as a whole, reports: Later analysis showed TCR association rates varying by HLA locus, highest for DRB1 and lowest for HLA-C.

Remarks on this clone: The target antigen is unknown.

The source is a woman between 25 and 40 years old in good health and CMV-seropositive. The V and J genes are TRBV25-1 and TRBJ2-5; TRBD1 is a possible D gene (7 bases). The sample consisted of PBMCs. The DNA of the CDR3 is TGTGCCAGCAGTGAATCTCTAGGGGGCGCGGGGGAGACCCAGTACTTC. Translating gives CASSESLGGAGETQYF.